Shown below are 22 T cell receptor beta chains from a single sample sequenced in a study of shared clonotypes between healthy human individuals. This table comes from immunoSEQ multiplex PCR, and its TCRdb copy is limited to in-frame clones, with some not included. Of around 2,000,000 clones in the sample, roughly 96% are singletons; the top ten hold around 0.13%. The sample consisted of naive CD4+ T cells sorted from blood. Subset in this sample: CD45RA+ positively selected. The source of these receptors is a man aged 18 to 35 in good health.

The chain combines TRBV5-8 with TRBJ2-7; 7 bases are shared with TRBD2. Germline V gene lookup returns CDR1 SGHTS and CDR2 YDEGEE. This CDR3 contains 15 residues. The V gene end was trimmed by 4 bases and the J gene end by 4 bases; junction bases not matched to a gene: 11. The CDR3 sequence is CASSMETSAGYEQYF. CDR3 DNA: TGTGCCAGCAGCATGGAGACCTCAGCGGGGTACGAGCAGTACTTC.

This chain connects TRBV6-5 to TRBJ2-1; TRBD2 might be the D (7 bases). There are 15 residues in the CDR3. V gave up 3 bases and J gave up 7 bases, with 16 bases separating them. Germline V gene lookup returns CDR1 MNHEY and CDR2 SVGAGI. The CDR3 loop reads CASSYVGGLGNEQFF. DNA for the CDR3: TGTGCCAGCAGTTATGTGGGGGGGCTTGGAAATGAGCAGTTCTTC.

This sequence joins TRBV19 and TRBJ1-4, with 8 nucleotides matching TRBD1. Trimming removed 5 bases from V and 7 bases from J; junction bases left unmatched: 6. This CDR3 has 14 residues. The germline gives CDR1 LNHDA, CDR2 SQIVND (reference sequence). In DNA form, the CDR3 reads TGTGCCAGTAGTCGCGGACAGGGTAGTGAAAAACTGTTTTTT. Translated, it gives CASSRGQGSEKLFF.

J is TRBJ1-2 and V is TRBV30; the D is unclear. Looked up from germline, CDR1 is GTSNPN and CDR2 is SVGIG (reference sequence). V dropped 0 bases and J dropped 4 bases, with 12 bases sitting between them. The CDR3 length is 14 residues. The CDR3 DNA sequence: TGTGCCTGGAGTGTAAGGCAGCTTCTCTATGGCTACACCTTC. Protein sequence: CAWSVRQLLYGYTF.

The chain joins TRBV15 to TRBJ1-4; D uncertain. Germline-derived CDR1 and CDR2 are LNHNV and YYDKDF (reference sequence). V lost 0 bases, J lost 3 bases, and 11 bases lay in between. The CDR3 runs 16 residues. DNA for the CDR3: TGTGCCACCAGCAGAGATGGGGAGGGCTCTAATGAAAAACTGTTTTTT. Encoded protein: CATSRDGEGSNEKLFF.

The chain couples TRBV28 to TRBJ2-7; D is possibly TRBD2 (5 bases). Germline lookup yields CDR1 MDHEN and CDR2 SYDVKM. The CDR3 has 15 amino acids. The V end lost 1 base, the J end lost 9 bases, and 19 bases lay between the germline ends. This chain's CDR3 is CASSLSGVQNIGQYF. The CDR3 DNA reads as TGTGCCAGCAGTTTATCCGGGGTCCAAAATATCGGGCAGTACTTC.

The V call is TRBV5-1, the J call TRBJ2-7; 10 bases line up with TRBD2. Germline V gives CDR1 SGHRS, CDR2 YFSETQ. The CDR3 extends over 17 amino acids. The V and J ends lost 4 bases and 3 bases, in that order; junction bases with no gene match: 13. Here the CDR3 DNA reads TGCGCCAGCAGCCCACAAAGTTACCTAGCGGGGGACTACGAGCAGTACTTC. It is translated as CASSPQSYLAGDYEQYF.

The chain couples TRBV11-1 to TRBJ2-2, with 10 bases lining up with TRBD1. The V gene end was trimmed by 5 bases and the J gene end by 4 bases; junction bases not matched to a gene: 10. CDR1 and CDR2 (germline): SGHAT, FQDESV (reference sequence). CDR3 length equals 17 residues. CDR3: CASSPRDRGRSTGELFF. The CDR3 nucleotides read TGTGCCAGCAGCCCCCGGGACAGGGGACGATCCACCGGGGAGCTGTTTTTT.

The CDR3 protein is CASSQEGGYGYTF. The CDR3 DNA follows: TGTGCCAGCAGCCAAGAGGGAGGGTATGGCTACACCTTC. This chain joins TRBV7-9 and TRBJ1-2, with no clear D. Trimming removed 5 bases from V and 5 bases from J, with 12 bases in between. CDR1 is SEHNR, CDR2 FQNEAQ, per germline (reference sequence). The CDR3 has 13 amino acids.

This chain joins TRBV9 and TRBJ1-6, with 8 bases matching TRBD1. The CDR3 extends over 19 amino acids. V gave up 4 bases and J gave up 5 bases; unmatched junction bases: 17. Germline-derived CDR1 and CDR2 are SGDLS and YYNGEE. Written as DNA, the CDR3 is TGTGCCAGCAGCACCGGACAGGGAGGGGGAATAAAGGATAATTCACCCCTCCACTTT. This gives the protein CASSTGQGGGIKDNSPLHF.

CDR3 DNA: TGCGCCAGCAGCTTGGATACTAGCGGGAGTTCCTACAATGAGCAGTTCTTC. Residues: CASSLDTSGSSYNEQFF. The genes are TRBV5-1 and TRBJ2-1, with 11 bases aligning to TRBD2. The V gene end was trimmed by 0 bases and the J gene end by 1 base; junction bases not matched to a gene: 3. Germline V gives CDR1 SGHRS, CDR2 YFSETQ. The CDR3 loop spans 17 amino acids. The full variable domain, completed using reference TRBV5-1 and TRBJ2-1, is KAGVTQTPRYLIKTRGQQVTLSCSPISGHRSVSWYQQTPGQGLQFLFEYFSETQRNKGNFPGRFSGRQFSNSRSEMNVSTLELGDSALYLCASSLDTSGSSYNEQFFGPGTRLTVL.

The J gene is TRBJ1-5, the V gene TRBV19, with D perhaps matching TRBD1 (6 bases). Trimming left V 3 bases short and J 2 bases short, with 11 bases between. The CDR3 is 15 amino acids. Germline-derived CDR1 and CDR2 are LNHDA and SQIVND (reference sequence). In DNA form, the CDR3 reads TGTGCCAGTAGTATCTGGGGGGCGGGCAATCAGCCCCAGCATTTT. It translates to CASSIWGAGNQPQHF.

The rearrangement uses TRBV30 and TRBJ2-3; possible D gene TRBD2, 6 bases. CDR1 is GTSNPN, CDR2 SVGIG, per germline (reference sequence). This CDR3 region has 14 residues. With 1 base removed from V and 2 bases from J, the gap between germline ends came to 10 bases. CDR3: CAWSGGGNTDTQYF. CDR3 coding DNA: TGTGCCTGGAGTGGTGGGGGGAACACAGATACGCAGTATTTT.

CDR3 DNA sequence: TGTGCCATTAGGACTAGCGGGACCGAGCAGTACTTC. It encodes CAIRTSGTEQYF. V usage is TRBV6-5 and J usage is TRBJ2-7, with 12 positions matching TRBD2. Trimming took 10 bases from V and 6 from J; bases not matched to a gene: 4. This CDR3 is built from 12 residues. The germline CDR1 and CDR2 sequences are MNHEY and SVGAGI.

The genes are TRBV19 and TRBJ2-1; TRBD2 matches at 14 bases. The CDR3 runs 17 residues. In germline, CDR1 is LNHDA, CDR2 SQIVND (reference sequence). V lost 6 bases, J lost 5 bases, and 9 bases stayed unmatched. The CDR3 spells CASRTSGGAGINNEQFF. As DNA, the CDR3 is TGTGCCAGTAGGACTAGCGGGGGGGCCGGTATTAACAATGAGCAGTTCTTC.

This clone was counted once. V is TRBV9 and J is TRBJ1-3; weak D call: TRBD1 (5 bases). Germline CDR1 reads SGDLS; CDR2 reads YYNGEE. Trimming took 4 bases from V and 4 from J, leaving 18 bases between them. The CDR3 has 16 amino acids. The CDR3 reads CASSRSPGDLGNTIYF. The CDR3 DNA is TGTGCCAGCAGCCGATCACCGGGGGACCTGGGAAACACCATATATTTT.

The genes are TRBV7-2 and TRBJ2-7; D possibly corresponds to TRBD2 (7 bases). CDR1 SGHTA and CDR2 FQGNSA come from the germline V gene. V was shortened by 7 bases and J by 5 bases, with 27 bases between the two germline ends. The CDR3 has 17 amino acids. CDR3 residues: CASNPGEGGAPLDEQYF. CDR3 in DNA: TGTGCCAGCAATCCGGGCGAAGGGGGGGCGCCTCTCGACGAGCAGTACTTC.

The chain uses TRBV10-3 and TRBJ2-5; D might be TRBD1 (5 bases). Germline-derived CDR1 and CDR2 are ENHRY and SYGVKD. V gave up 3 bases and J gave up 4 bases, with 9 bases separating them. CDR3 length: 13 amino acids. The CDR3 spells CAISEIRGETQYF. CDR3 DNA sequence: TGTGCCATCAGTGAAATTAGGGGAGAGACCCAGTACTTC.

V is TRBV5-6 and J is TRBJ1-1; TRBD1 might be the D (6 bases). Germline V gives CDR1 SGHDT, CDR2 YYEEEE. Trimming pared 0 bases from V and 6 bases from J, leaving 18 bases between. The length of the CDR3 is 16 residues. Written as DNA, the CDR3 is TGTGCCAGCAGCTTGGCGAAGGGTCGACAGGCCCCTGAAGCTTTCTTT. As protein: CASSLAKGRQAPEAFF.

The chain uses TRBV18 and TRBJ2-7; 9 bases fit TRBD1. This CDR3 contains 13 residues. The junction had 4 bases not matched to a gene; V was cut back by 4 bases and J by 6 bases. CDR1 and CDR2 from the germline V gene are KGHSH and LQKENI. CDR3 loop: CASSQGQGGEQYF. Here the CDR3 DNA reads TGTGCCAGCTCACAGGGACAGGGAGGCGAGCAGTACTTC.

V is TRBV29-1 and J is TRBJ2-2, with 9 bases that match TRBD2. V lost 6 bases, J lost 1 base, and 6 bases stayed unmatched. CDR3 length: 15 residues. Germline V lookup: CDR1 SQVTM, CDR2 ANQGSEA. The CDR3 region is CSVRTSGLNTGELFF. The CDR3 region has the DNA TGCAGCGTCCGAACTAGCGGGCTGAACACCGGGGAGCTGTTTTTT.

This clone has just one count. This chain uses TRBV5-1 with TRBJ2-3; D might be TRBD2 (6 bases). The CDR3 runs 15 residues. Germline V gives CDR1 SGHRS, CDR2 YFSETQ. V lost 3 bases to trimming and J lost 2 bases, with 13 bases between them. CDR3 DNA: TGCGCCAGCAGCTCCGCCGGGGGACCCACAGATACGCAGTATTTT. Amino acid sequence: CASSSAGGPTDTQYF.